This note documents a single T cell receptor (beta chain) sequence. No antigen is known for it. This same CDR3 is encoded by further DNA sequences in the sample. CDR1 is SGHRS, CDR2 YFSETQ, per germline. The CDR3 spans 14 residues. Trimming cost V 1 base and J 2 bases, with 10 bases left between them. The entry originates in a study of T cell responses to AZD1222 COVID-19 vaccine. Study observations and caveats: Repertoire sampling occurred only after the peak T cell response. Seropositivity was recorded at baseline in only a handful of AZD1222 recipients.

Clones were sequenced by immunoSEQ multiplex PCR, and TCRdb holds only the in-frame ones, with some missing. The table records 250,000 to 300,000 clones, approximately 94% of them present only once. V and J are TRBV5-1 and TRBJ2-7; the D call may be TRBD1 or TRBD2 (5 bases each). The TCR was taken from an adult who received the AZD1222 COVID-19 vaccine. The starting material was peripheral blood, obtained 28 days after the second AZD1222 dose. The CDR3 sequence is CASSLSGTAYEQYF. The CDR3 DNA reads TGCGCCAGCAGCTTGAGTGGGACGGCCTACGAGCAGTACTTC.